This record covers a single T cell receptor beta chain. The sample originates from a study of cytomegalovirus exposure and HLA in healthy donors. Vbeta (60) and Jbeta (13) primers were used in the PCR. Assay: immunoSEQ multiplex PCR; the TCRdb copy retains only in-frame clones and omits some. The sample includes approximately 240,000 clones, 75% to 90% of them seen just once. CDR1 is LNHNV, CDR2 YYDKDF, per germline (reference sequence). Trimming removed 2 bases from V and 2 bases from J; junction bases left unmatched: 5. The CDR3 runs 15 residues. The sequencing input was PBMCs. This sequence originates from a woman aged 18-29 years in good health and CMV-seronegative. The chain joins TRBV15 to TRBJ2-7; 8 nucleotides agree with TRBD2. The CDR3: CATSRLETSAYEQYF. Here the CDR3 DNA reads TGTGCCACCAGCAGACTTGAGACTAGCGCCTACGAGCAGTACTTC.